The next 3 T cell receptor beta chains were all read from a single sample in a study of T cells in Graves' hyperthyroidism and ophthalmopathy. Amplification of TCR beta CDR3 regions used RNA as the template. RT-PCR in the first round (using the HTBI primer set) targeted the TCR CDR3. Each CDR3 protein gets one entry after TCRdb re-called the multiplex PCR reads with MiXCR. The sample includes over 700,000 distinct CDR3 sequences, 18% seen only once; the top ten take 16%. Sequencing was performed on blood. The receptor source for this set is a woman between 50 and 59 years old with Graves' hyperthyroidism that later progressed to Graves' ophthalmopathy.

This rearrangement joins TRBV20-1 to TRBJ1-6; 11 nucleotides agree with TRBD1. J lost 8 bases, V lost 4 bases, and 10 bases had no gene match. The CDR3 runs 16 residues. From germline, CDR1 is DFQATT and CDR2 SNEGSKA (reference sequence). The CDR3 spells CSANTIGTGGDSPLHF. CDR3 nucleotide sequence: TGCAGTGCTAACACAATCGGGACAGGGGGAGATTCACCCCTCCACTTT.

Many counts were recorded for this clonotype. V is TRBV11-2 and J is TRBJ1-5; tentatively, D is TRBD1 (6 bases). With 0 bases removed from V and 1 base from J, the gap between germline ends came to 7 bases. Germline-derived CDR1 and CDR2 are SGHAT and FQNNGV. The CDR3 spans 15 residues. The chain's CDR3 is CASSLEQGSNQPQHF. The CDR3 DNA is TGTGCCAGCAGCTTAGAACAGGGAAGCAATCAGCCCCAGCATTTT.

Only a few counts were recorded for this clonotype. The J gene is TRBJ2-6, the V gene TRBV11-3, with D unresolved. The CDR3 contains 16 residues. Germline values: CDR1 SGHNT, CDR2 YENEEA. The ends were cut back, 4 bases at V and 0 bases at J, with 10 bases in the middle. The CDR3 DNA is TGTGCCAGCAGCTCCCAACAGCACTCTGGGGCCAACGTCCTGACTTTC. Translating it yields CASSSQQHSGANVLTF.